This TCR beta chain comes out of a study of cytomegalovirus exposure and HLA in healthy donors. Study-level results: Previously analyzed data showed that most TCR beta V segments were productive at a frequency of about 87% or about 30%. Usually a TCR sequence was rare, but some public TCRs were found in many donors. Analyses of presence and absence presupposed an approximately uniform sequencing depth across donors.

The germline V gene has CDR1 MGHRA and CDR2 YSYEKL. V dropped 4 bases and J dropped 2; count of bases not matched to a gene: 5. This CDR3 contains 16 residues. A multiplex PCR was run with 60 Vbeta primers and 13 Jbeta primers. Sequencing was performed with immunoSEQ multiplex PCR; in TCRdb, only in-frame clones are kept and a portion is missing. The table includes approximately 170,000 clones, just over 75% detected once. A note on this clone: Its antigen is not identified.

The sequencing input was PBMCs. This TCR derives from a man aged 35-49 years in good health and CMV-seronegative. V usage is TRBV4-1 and J usage is TRBJ2-5; 12 bases line up with TRBD2. CDR3: CASSREGLAGQETQYF. CDR3 nucleotides: TGCGCCAGCAGCCGAGAAGGACTAGCGGGGCAAGAGACCCAGTACTTC.